The following is a T cell receptor (beta chain) sequence with its context. It has no known antigen specificity. No base quality values were provided; no much bigger clone lies one nucleotide off. This record belongs to a study of blood T cell repertoires in COVID-19 (dated by TCRdb to 2019 to 2021). For context, the study as a whole: Samples from collaborators originated in the United States, Italy and Spain and spanned both the acute and convalescent phases of COVID-19. The material from the prospective study consisted of cDNA or gDNA derived from T cells, B-cell-depleted T cells, or PBMCs. Subjects who had been exposed to COVID-19, were actively infected with it, or had recovered from it provided the deeply sampled blood TCRbeta repertoires that made up the dataset. A freely available public database, intended as a resource for researchers studying the immune response to SARS-CoV-2, is where the repertoires were released. The samples were drawn from two sources: the first 160 participants of the ongoing ImmuneRACE study, and 1,254 subjects contributed by 6 global collaborators. Nearly every sample came with metadata listing a de-identified subject ID, COVID-19 status, age in years and sex. Where available, HLA class I and class II types were obtained from metadata supplied by the sample provider rather than from assay-based typing.

Study-wide conclusions, independent of this receptor: Clinical and demographic metadata were provided uncurated, with the amount varying by source and participant.

Based on the germline V gene, the CDR1 and CDR2 sequences are MRHNA and SNTAGT. A distance of 10 bases separates the germline ends of V and J, which lose 8 bases and 0 bases respectively. Taken from cysteine to phenylalanine, the CDR3 has 13 residues. The only DNA kept is the CDR3, 39 bases in frame from the first base. The immunoSEQ Assay, a bias-controlled multiplex PCR, was used to amplify TCRbeta CDR3 regions from genomic DNA. From the authors' description of their analysis: The number of nucleated cells in each sample was estimated from the amplification of reference gene primers within the assay. To quantify the absolute abundance of each unique TCRbeta CDR3 rearrangement, sequence reads were collapsed and filtered. Productive Simpson clonality was computed per sample as the square root of Simpson's diversity index over productive rearrangements. TCRdb mirrors the immuneACCESS table, restricted to in-frame sequences. Some clones are absent from its copies; in checked studies, under half trace to an unresolved V gene, and the reason for the others is unknown. The D gene and trimming were derived from the DNA, and the V and J assignments and clone size from that table. This sample lists about 68,000 clones; about 86% were detected once. 4.1% of the sample is taken by the ten largest.

Whole blood was collected in K2EDTA tubes by collaborating institutions according to the institutions' own protocols. For TCRbeta analysis, collaborators shipped samples as frozen whole blood, isolated PBMCs, or DNA extracted from either of those sample types. The TCR sequence derives from a man aged 50 or older with acute or convalescent COVID-19. The sequenced sample was peripheral blood. The rearrangement combines TRBV6-4 with TRBJ1-1; the D gene is possibly TRBD1, with 5 bases matching. The sequenced DNA: TGTGCCAGCTCGCGGGGGATGAACACTGAAGCTTTCTTT. This encodes CASSRGMNTEAFF.